This TCR beta chain was observed in a study of T cell changes during pregnancy in multiple sclerosis. Sequencing was performed with immunoSEQ multiplex PCR; in TCRdb, only in-frame clones are kept and a portion is missing. Among over 50,000 clones listed, around 92% were seen once. The ends were cut back, 1 base at V and 5 bases at J, with 6 bases in the middle. The V gene's germline CDR1 is SNHLY and CDR2 FYNNEI. CDR3 size: 13 residues. The chain combines TRBV2 with TRBJ1-5; D is ambiguous. The sequenced sample was peripheral blood, obtained in the first trimester of pregnancy. The receptor was isolated from a female donor with multiple sclerosis, enrolled in a pregnancy study. The CDR3 bases are TGTGCCAGCAGTGAAGGGGAGTATCAGCCCCAGCATTTT. This sequence encodes CASSEGEYQPQHF. The full variable domain, rest sourced from reference TRBV2 and TRBJ1-5, is EPEVTQTPSHQVTQMGQEVILRCVPISNHLYFYWYRQILGQKVEFLVSFYNNEISEKSEIFDDQFSVERPDGSNFTLKIRSTKLEDSAMYFCASSEGEYQPQHFGDGTRLSIL.